This T cell receptor beta chain was captured in a study of cytotoxic CD8 clonotypes in ibrutinib-treated CLL. Libraries were prepared by immunoSEQ multiplex PCR; TCRdb keeps only in-frame clonotypes and omits some of them. The data hold about 140,000 clones, with 80% observed a single time. The germline CDR1 and CDR2 sequences are MNHEY and SVGAGI. The CDR3 spans 15 residues. The trim removed 5 bases at V and 3 bases at J, leaving 3 bases unmatched. The source material was PBMCs, sampled after 36 months of ibrutinib treatment. This chain links TRBV6-5 with TRBJ1-4, with 10 bases matching TRBD1. This sequence originates from a human donor with chronic lymphocytic leukemia. The CDR3, as DNA: TGTGCCAGCAGTAGACAGGGGGCACCTAATGAAAAACTGTTTTTT. This sequence encodes CASSRQGAPNEKLFF.